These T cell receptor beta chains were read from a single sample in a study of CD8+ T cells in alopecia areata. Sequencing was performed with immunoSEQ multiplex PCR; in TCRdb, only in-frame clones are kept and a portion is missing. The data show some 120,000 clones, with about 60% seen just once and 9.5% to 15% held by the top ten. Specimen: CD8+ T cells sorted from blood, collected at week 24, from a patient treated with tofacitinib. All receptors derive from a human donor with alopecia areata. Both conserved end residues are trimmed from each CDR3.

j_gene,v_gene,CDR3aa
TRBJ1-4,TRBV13,ASSSGATNEKLF
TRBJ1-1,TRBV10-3,AISEVGGTTEAF
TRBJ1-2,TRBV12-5,ASGLGQGVGYT
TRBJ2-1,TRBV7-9,ASSADSDEQF
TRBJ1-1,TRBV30,AWSVLALEGLNTEAF
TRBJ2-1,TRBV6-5,ASSDGTVLYNEQF
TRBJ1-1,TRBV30,AWSPGQEAF
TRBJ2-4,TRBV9,ASSVEGLGGNIQY
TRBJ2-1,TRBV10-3,AISETSPEAYNEQF
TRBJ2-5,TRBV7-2,ASSLTRGHQETQY
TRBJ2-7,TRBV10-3,AISENRVDEQY
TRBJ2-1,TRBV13,ASSPRTYSYNEQF
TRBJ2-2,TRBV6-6,ASSYWGTGELF
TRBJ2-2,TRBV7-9,ASSLPGTGELF
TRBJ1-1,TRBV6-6,ASSYEEGVNTEAF
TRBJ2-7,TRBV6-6,ASNSGEVEQY
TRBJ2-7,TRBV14,ASSQDYGRRGKKQY
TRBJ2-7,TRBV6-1,ASSEGGLAEIYEQY
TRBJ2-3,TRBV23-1,ASSHPGERGTDTQY
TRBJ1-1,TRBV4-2,ASSQEAWGGEHTEAF
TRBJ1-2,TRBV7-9,ASSPPAQGDIYGYT
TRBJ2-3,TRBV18,ASSPEGAAGERTDTQY
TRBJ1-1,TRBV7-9,ASSLQSVEAF
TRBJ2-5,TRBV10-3,AISEFRPSGIAGETQY
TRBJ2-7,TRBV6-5,ASSVDLTSEQY
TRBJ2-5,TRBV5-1,ASSLEGTRLKRTQY
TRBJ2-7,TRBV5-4,ASSSPSNEQY
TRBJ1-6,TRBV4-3,ASSQVLAAEVPLH
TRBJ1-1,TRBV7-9,ASSPPLGSGNTNTEAF